In its sample, the clone carrying this T cell receptor (beta chain) was seen many times. Its antigen is not identified. This specimen belongs to a study of T cells in Graves' hyperthyroidism and ophthalmopathy. Study-level findings and limits: Prediction of ophthalmopathy progression came a median about 6 months pre-onset. Most expanded thyroid clonotypes above 0.001 also appeared in blood.

The CDR3 spans 13 residues. Germline assignment: CDR1 SGHAT and CDR2 FQNNGV. V was pared by 5 bases and J by 8 bases, with 13 bases between. Amplified TCR beta CDR3 regions came from RNA transcripts. Primed by the HTBI set, a first-round RT-PCR was run on the TCR CDR3. TCRdb passed the multiplex PCR reads through MiXCR, listing each CDR3 protein once. The repertoire includes more than 550,000 distinct CDR3 sequences, around a sixth of them detected once, and over 15% sits in the top ten. Those with hyperthyroidism were 18 to 65 years old, newly diagnosed, and ill for under 2 months. The clonotype comes from a woman between 50 and 59 years old with Graves' hyperthyroidism that later progressed to Graves' ophthalmopathy. The chain recombines TRBV11-2 with TRBJ2-1; the D call may be TRBD1 or TRBD2 (6 bases each). The specimen sequenced was blood. CDR3 bases: TGTGCCAGCAGCCCCGAGGGGGGCCATGAGCAGTTCTTC. Its protein product is CASSPEGGHEQFF.